This T cell receptor beta chain was recovered during a study of T cell changes during pregnancy in multiple sclerosis. This CDR3 has 16 residues. CDR1 SGDLS and CDR2 YYNGEE come from the germline V gene. The J segment lost 4 bases and the V segment lost 4 bases, leaving 5 bases of the junction unmatched. Data came from immunoSEQ multiplex PCR; TCRdb stores just in-frame clones and leaves some out. This table has under 75,000 clones, 91% appearing once. This material consisted of CD4+ T cells from peripheral blood mononuclear cells, taken after pregnancy. This chain connects TRBV9 to TRBJ2-5; 15 bases line up with TRBD2. The source is a female donor in good health, enrolled as a control in a pregnancy study. The CDR3 DNA follows: TGTGCCAGCAGCCTGGGACTAGCGGGGGGAGGAGAGACCCAGTACTTC. Amino acids: CASSLGLAGGGETQYF.